The 19 T cell receptor beta chains below all came from one sample that was sequenced in a study of blood T cells in healthy people across ages. Through a sample-barcoded 5' primer and a J-beta primer mix, a second PCR was run for roughly 7 to 11 cycles. TCRdb analysed the 5' RACE reads with MiXCR anew, one entry per CDR3 protein. The data show more than 900,000 distinct CDR3 sequences, around 25% seen once. This sample was shared with a second study, whose subject was T cells of mothers and their children.

The material sequenced was blood. These receptors originate from a girl aged 2 to 10 in good health.

The chain is built from TRBV5-1 and TRBJ2-1, with 8 bases aligning to TRBD2. CDR3 length: 15 residues. V was pared by 0 bases and J by 7 bases, with 6 bases of the junction left unmatched. Per germline, CDR1 SGHRS and CDR2 YFSETQ. The CDR3 nucleotides read TGCGCCAGCAGCTTGGAGACTAGCGTCAGAAATGAGCAGTTCTTC. Its translation: CASSLETSVRNEQFF. Full variable domain (rest looked up from reference TRBV5-1 and TRBJ2-1): KAGVTQTPRYLIKTRGQQVTLSCSPISGHRSVSWYQQTPGQGLQFLFEYFSETQRNKGNFPGRFSGRQFSNSRSEMNVSTLELGDSALYLCASSLETSVRNEQFFGPGTRLTVL.

This clonotype was seen a handful of times. This chain connects TRBV28 to TRBJ2-3; D may correspond to TRBD1 or TRBD2 (5 bases each). Germline lookup yields CDR1 MDHEN and CDR2 SYDVKM. V was shortened by 4 bases and J by 5 bases, with 7 bases between the two germline ends. This CDR3 comprises 12 residues. CDR3 protein: CASSSGQDTQYF. In nucleotides, the CDR3 is TGTGCCAGCAGTTCGGGGCAAGATACGCAGTATTTT.

This clonotype has a handful of counts. The rearrangement joins TRBV7-2 to TRBJ2-1; D is uncertain. The CDR3 is made up of 15 amino acids. Germline V gene sequence: CDR1 SGHTA, CDR2 FQGNSA. V was pared by 1 base and J by 1 base, with 8 bases between. The CDR3 loop reads CASSLGAQSYNEQFF. The CDR3 DNA follows: TGTGCCAGCAGCTTAGGGGCGCAGTCCTACAATGAGCAGTTCTTC.

The chain carries TRBV29-1 and TRBJ2-5, with 8 positions matching TRBD1. Germline V gene lookup returns CDR1 SQVTM and CDR2 ANQGSEA. CDR3 length: 12 residues. Unmatched junction bases numbered 4, after V lost 5 bases and J lost 5 bases. CDR3 region: CSVQGAEETQYF. The CDR3 DNA is TGCAGCGTTCAGGGGGCGGAGGAGACCCAGTACTTC. The whole variable domain, remainder taken from reference TRBV29-1 and TRBJ2-5, is SAVISQKPSRDICQRGTSLTIQCQVDSQVTMMFWYRQQPGQSLTLIATANQGSEATYESGFVIDKFPISRPNLTFSTLTVSNMSPEDSSIYLCSVQGAEETQYFGPGTRLLVL.

The J gene is TRBJ2-3, the V gene TRBV7-3; the D call may be TRBD1 or TRBD2 (5 bases each). Germline CDR1 is SGHTA and CDR2 is FQGTGA. V was trimmed by 2 bases and J by 4 bases, leaving 19 bases between them. The CDR3 runs to 17 residues. This CDR3 reads CASSLGPERGDADTQYF. The DNA for the CDR3 is TGTGCCAGCAGCTTAGGCCCCGAGAGGGGAGATGCAGATACGCAGTATTTT.

This clonotype was seen only a few times. The genes are TRBV29-1 and TRBJ2-1; perhaps TRBD1 as D (5 bases). V dropped 3 bases and J dropped 2 bases, with 5 bases sitting between them. CDR3 length: 12 residues. From germline, CDR1 is SQVTM and CDR2 ANQGSEA. The CDR3 coding sequence is TGCAGCGTTGACAGGGCCTACAATGAGCAGTTCTTC. It yields the protein CSVDRAYNEQFF.

This clonotype was seen only a few times. The rearrangement uses TRBV20-1 and TRBJ2-7, with D perhaps TRBD2 (5 bases). The CDR3 length is 12 residues. Trimming took off 7 bases at V and 2 bases at J, with 12 bases between the two ends. CDR1 and CDR2 from the germline V gene are DFQATT and SNEGSKA (reference sequence). Here the CDR3 DNA reads TGCAGTGTAGTGGCGGGTACCTACGAGCAGTACTTC. Translation: CSVVAGTYEQYF.

This clonotype was observed a few times. The chain joins TRBV7-2 to TRBJ2-7; 8 bases map to TRBD2. This CDR3 region has 14 residues. J gave up 5 bases and V 6 bases, and 9 bases lay outside the gene matches. The germline V gene encodes CDR1 SGHTA and CDR2 FQGNSA. The CDR3 protein is CASRSAGGGNEQYF. The CDR3 bases are TGTGCCAGCAGATCCGCCGGGGGGGGCAACGAGCAGTACTTC.

The chain employs TRBV7-2 and TRBJ1-1, with TRBD1 identical over 7 bases. This CDR3 is 15 amino acids long. V was clipped by 1 base and J by 0 bases; unmatched bases: 2. Germline assignment: CDR1 SGHTA and CDR2 FQGNSA. For the CDR3, the DNA is TGTGCCAGCAGCTTAGTAGGGGGCATGAACACTGAAGCTTTCTTT. Amino acids: CASSLVGGMNTEAFF.

CDR3 sequence (DNA): TGTGCCAGTCTCTCAAGGACGCGTCCCGAGCAGTTCTTC. Its translation is CASLSRTRPEQFF. This rearrangement joins TRBV25-1 to TRBJ2-1; D not resolved. Trimming cost V 9 bases and J 10 bases, with 19 bases left between them. The V gene's germline CDR1 is MGHDK and CDR2 SYGVNS. This CDR3 comprises 13 residues.

This clonotype occurred a few times. The J gene is TRBJ2-5, the V gene TRBV5-4; 10 nucleotides match TRBD2. Germline lookup yields CDR1 SGHNT and CDR2 YYREEE (reference sequence). The V gene end was trimmed by 0 bases and the J gene end by 4 bases; junction bases not matched to a gene: 12. The CDR3 totals 18 residues. The CDR3 nucleotides read TGTGCCAGCAGCTTGGAAGGGTATCTAGCGGGAGATGGAGAGACCCAGTACTTC. Its protein is CASSLEGYLAGDGETQYF.

CDR3 residues: CASSPPGLDFSEQYF. Here the CDR3 DNA reads TGTGCCAGCAGCCCTCCGGGACTAGATTTCTCCGAGCAGTACTTC. The J gene is TRBJ2-7, the V gene TRBV9; 8 bases align to TRBD2. V dropped 4 bases and J dropped 6; count of bases not matched to a gene: 12. The germline gives CDR1 SGDLS, CDR2 YYNGEE. The CDR3 runs 15 residues.

This clonotype was detected only a few times. The V gene is TRBV29-1, the J gene TRBJ1-4, with D maybe TRBD1 (6 bases). Germline V gene sequence: CDR1 SQVTM, CDR2 ANQGSEA. Trimming pared 5 bases from V and 5 bases from J, leaving 15 bases between. The CDR3 spans 14 residues. The CDR3 spells CSVKLQGVNEKLFF. The DNA for the CDR3 is TGCAGCGTTAAACTACAGGGAGTGAATGAAAAACTGTTTTTT. Filled out from reference TRBV29-1 and TRBJ1-4, the complete variable domain reads SAVISQKPSRDICQRGTSLTIQCQVDSQVTMMFWYRQQPGQSLTLIATANQGSEATYESGFVIDKFPISRPNLTFSTLTVSNMSPEDSSIYLCSVKLQGVNEKLFFGSGTQLSVL.

This clonotype was counted only a few times. The genes are TRBV5-1 and TRBJ1-1; D unclear. Germline CDR1 reads SGHRS; CDR2 reads YFSETQ. Trimming left V 2 bases short and J 4 bases short, with 12 bases between. The CDR3 spans 14 residues. CDR3 sequence (DNA): TGCGCCAGCAGCTTCACGGGCGCGGGCACTGAAGCTTTCTTT. Protein: CASSFTGAGTEAFF.

This chain joins TRBV28 and TRBJ2-1, with 12 bases identical to TRBD2. CDR3 size: 14 residues. V gave up 4 bases and J gave up 12 bases; unmatched junction bases: 7. The germline V gene encodes CDR1 MDHEN and CDR2 SYDVKM. This CDR3 reads CASSSLAGGPVQFF. Here the CDR3 DNA reads TGTGCCAGCAGTTCGCTAGCGGGAGGGCCTGTGCAGTTCTTC.

The chain uses TRBV29-1 and TRBJ1-1; 7 bases are shared with TRBD1. Unmatched junction bases numbered 4, after V lost 6 bases and J lost 0 bases. Germline-derived CDR1 and CDR2 are SQVTM and ANQGSEA. CDR3 length: 13 residues. The CDR3 DNA sequence: TGCAGCGTCGCGACAGGGATGAACACTGAAGCTTTCTTT. Encoded protein: CSVATGMNTEAFF.

This clonotype was observed a handful of times. The genes are TRBV10-3 and TRBJ1-3, with D uncertain. V lost 2 bases and J lost 0, with 8 bases in between. CDR3 length equals 15 residues. Germline V gene sequence: CDR1 ENHRY, CDR2 SYGVKD. The CDR3 DNA is TGTGCCATCAGTGAGCGGATATACTCTGGAAACACCATATATTTT. It codes for CAISERIYSGNTIYF.

The table lists this clonotype with a few counts. The V call is TRBV12-3 or TRBV12-4, the J call TRBJ1-2; tentatively, D is TRBD1 (5 bases). This CDR3 is built from 14 residues. V lost 6 bases and J lost 2, with 13 bases in between. The CDR3 nucleotides read TGTGCCAGCAGCCCCTCCGGGGGGAACTATGGCTACACCTTC. Translating gives CASSPSGGNYGYTF.

The chain has TRBV12-3 or TRBV12-4 and TRBJ2-1; D is perhaps TRBD2 (6 bases). The end of the DNA fits TRBJ2-7 better, so the J call may be wrong. This CDR3 has 14 residues. The DNA of the CDR3 is TGTGCCAGCAGTTTGGGACTCCCTGAGTCTGAGCAGTACTTC. Its protein product is CASSLGLPESEQYF.